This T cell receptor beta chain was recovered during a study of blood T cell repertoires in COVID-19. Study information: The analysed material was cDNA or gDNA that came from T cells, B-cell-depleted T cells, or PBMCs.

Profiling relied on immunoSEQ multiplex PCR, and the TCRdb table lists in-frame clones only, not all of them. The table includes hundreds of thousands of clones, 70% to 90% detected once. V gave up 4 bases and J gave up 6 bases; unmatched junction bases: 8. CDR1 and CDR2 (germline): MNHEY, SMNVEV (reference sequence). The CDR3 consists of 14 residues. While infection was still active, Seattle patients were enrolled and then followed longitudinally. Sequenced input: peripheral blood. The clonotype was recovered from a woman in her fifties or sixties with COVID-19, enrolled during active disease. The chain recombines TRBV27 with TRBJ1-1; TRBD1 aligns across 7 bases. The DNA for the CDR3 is TGTGCCAGCAGTTCTCTGGACAGGATGGCTGAAGCTTTCTTT. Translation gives CASSSLDRMAEAFF.